The text below deals with one T cell receptor beta chain. What it binds is not known. The source of the sample is a study of cytomegalovirus exposure and HLA in healthy donors. Regarding the study as a whole: The TCR clusters that emerged in the first cohort tended, a later analysis found, to co-occur in the roughly 120 validation repertoires. Cytomegalovirus association was assigned to about 150 TCR beta chains. Some public TCRs appeared in many individuals, while most sequences were rare. In vitro assays verified that three CMV-associated chains recognized CMV antigens specifically.

Clones were sequenced by immunoSEQ multiplex PCR, and TCRdb holds only the in-frame ones, with some missing. In the table there are about 120,000 clones, more than 75% of which are singletons. This CDR3 spans 15 amino acids. In germline, CDR1 is SGHRS, CDR2 YFSETQ. V shed 1 base, J shed 0 bases, and the junction held 3 bases outside the gene matches. This TCR derives from a woman aged 18 to 35 in good health and CMV-seropositive. Sequencing was carried out using PBMCs. This chain uses TRBV5-1 with TRBJ2-5, with 7 bases aligning to TRBD1. CDR3 region: CASSLMGQNQETQYF. As DNA, the CDR3 is TGCGCCAGCAGCTTGATGGGACAGAACCAAGAGACCCAGTACTTC.